Each of the 22 T cell receptor beta chains below was sequenced from the same sample in a study of T cells in Graves' hyperthyroidism and ophthalmopathy (dated by TCRdb to between 2017 and 2020). Receptor amplification or capture employed multiplex PCR. Data came from an Illumina HiSeq 2000. TCR beta CDR3 regions were amplified from RNA transcripts. The first round of RT-PCR for the TCR CDR3 was performed with the HTBI primer set and the Qiagen OneStep RT-PCR kit. TCRdb applied fastp at Q25 and MiXCR to the public reads, then kept only in-frame beta chains. Each CDR3 protein gets just one entry, which takes the most common genes and DNA from the rows behind it. The sample table holds around 400,000 distinct CDR3 sequences, of which approximately 13% were seen once. 9.2% of the sample rests with the top ten. Sequenced input: blood. These receptors came from a woman under 30 with Graves' hyperthyroidism.

This clonotype was picked up many times. The rearrangement uses TRBV27 and TRBJ2-5; D is perhaps TRBD2 (5 bases). Germline V gene data show CDR1 as MNHEY and CDR2 as SMNVEV (reference sequence). There are 14 residues in the CDR3. V lost 5 bases and J lost 4, with 14 bases in between. The CDR3 nucleotides are TGTGCCAGCAGTCTCGGAGCGGCCTCAGAGACCCAGTACTTC. Protein product: CASSLGAASETQYF.

Many counts were recorded for this clonotype. The V gene is TRBV18, the J gene TRBJ1-1; 7 bases align to TRBD1. V trimming: 2 bases; J trimming: 3 bases; junction bases outside the gene matches: 6. The CDR3 is 15 residues long. Germline values: CDR1 KGHSH, CDR2 LQKENI. CDR3 DNA: TGTGCCAGCTCACCAGTGGCAGGGGGGGACACTGAAGCTTTCTTT. Amino acids: CASSPVAGGDTEAFF.

In its sample, this clonotype was seen a few times. The chain carries TRBV19 and TRBJ1-1; D is uncertain. Trimming pared 3 bases from V and 8 bases from J, leaving 10 bases between. Germline V gives CDR1 LNHDA, CDR2 SQIVND (reference sequence). The CDR3 spans 12 residues. The CDR3 here is CASSMRGVEAFF. The CDR3 DNA is TGTGCCAGTAGTATGCGCGGGGTCGAAGCTTTCTTT. Filled out from reference TRBV19 and TRBJ1-1, the complete variable domain reads DGGITQSPKYLFRKEGQNVTLSCEQNLNHDAMYWYRQDPGQGLRLIYYSQIVNDFQKGDIAEGYSVSREKKESFPLTVTSAQKNPTAFYLCASSMRGVEAFFGQGTRLTVV.

This clonotype was found a few times. The CDR3 nucleotides are TGTGCCAGCAGGAGGACTAGCGGAGGGCAGGATACGCAGTATTTT. It codes for CASRRTSGGQDTQYF. The V call is TRBV6-2 or TRBV6-3, the J call TRBJ2-3; 10 nucleotides match TRBD2. This CDR3 contains 15 residues. Germline CDR1 is MNHEY and CDR2 is SVGEGT. V shed 6 bases, J shed 6 bases, and the junction held 9 bases outside the gene matches.

This clonotype was counted many times. The rearrangement links TRBV5-8 to TRBJ1-2, with D hard to call. Germline values: CDR1 SGHTS, CDR2 YDEGEE. V dropped 0 bases and J dropped 5 bases, with 20 bases sitting between them. The length of the CDR3 is 17 residues. In DNA, the CDR3 is TGTGCCAGCAGCTTGGGTAAAGCCCACTCTTCCCGTTATGGCTACACCTTC. Its translation: CASSLGKAHSSRYGYTF.

This clonotype has at least ten counts. V and J are TRBV5-1 and TRBJ1-1, with a tentative D call TRBD1 (5 bases). Germline lookup yields CDR1 SGHRS and CDR2 YFSETQ. CDR3 length equals 14 residues. V gave up 0 bases and J gave up 3 bases, with 9 bases separating them. The CDR3 DNA is TGCGCCAGCAGCTTGGCACAGGAATACACTGAAGCTTTCTTT. This encodes CASSLAQEYTEAFF.

This clonotype has a count of ten or more. This sequence joins TRBV6-1 and TRBJ1-2; no firm D call. In germline, CDR1 is MNHNS, CDR2 SASEGT. With 5 bases removed from V and 13 bases from J, the gap between germline ends came to 26 bases. The CDR3 has 15 amino acids. As DNA, the CDR3 is TGTGCCAGCAGTCACCCCCAGGCGGGCTTTCTAGGTTCCACCTTC. Its translation: CASSHPQAGFLGSTF.

This clonotype was observed many times. The gene calls are TRBV29-1 and TRBJ1-1; unclear D gene. Trimming removed 4 bases at V and 0 bases at J, with 9 bases between. Germline V lookup: CDR1 SQVTM, CDR2 ANQGSEA. The CDR3 is made up of 13 amino acids. The DNA for the CDR3 is TGCAGCGTTGCCACAAGGTTGAACACTGAAGCTTTCTTT. Translated, it gives CSVATRLNTEAFF.

This clonotype occurred many times. The rearrangement uses TRBV18 and TRBJ1-2; possibly TRBD1 for D (5 bases). This CDR3 contains 13 residues. CDR1 and CDR2 from the germline V gene are KGHSH and LQKENI. Trimming took off 5 bases at V and 4 bases at J, with 11 bases between the two ends. Here the CDR3 reads CASSTPGTYGYTF. The CDR3 region has the DNA TGTGCCAGCTCAACCCCCGGGACCTATGGCTACACCTTC.

This clonotype has a count of ten or more. The genes are TRBV27 and TRBJ1-1; no firm D call. V dropped 4 bases and J dropped 7 bases, with 10 bases sitting between them. This CDR3 has 12 amino acids. CDR1 is MNHEY and CDR2 is SMNVEV in the germline V gene (reference sequence). This CDR3 reads CASSSGRREAFF. The CDR3 DNA reads TGTGCCAGCAGTTCCGGCAGGCGTGAAGCTTTCTTT.

The J gene is TRBJ2-2, the V gene TRBV9; D gene unclear. The length of the CDR3 is 15 residues. The germline V gene encodes CDR1 SGDLS and CDR2 YYNGEE. Trimming stripped 0 bases from V and 7 bases from J, with 13 bases between. The CDR3 is CASSVEARSGGELFF. In DNA form, the CDR3 reads TGTGCCAGCAGCGTAGAGGCCCGAAGTGGCGGGGAGCTGTTTTTT.

The chain carries TRBV20-1 and TRBJ2-1, with 10 positions matching TRBD2. V shed 4 bases, J shed 5 bases, and the junction held 8 bases outside the gene matches. The CDR3 loop spans 15 amino acids. Germline V gives CDR1 DFQATT, CDR2 SNEGSKA (reference sequence). The DNA of the CDR3 is TGCAGTGCTACCCCTAGCGGGAGTTTGAACAATGAGCAGTTCTTC. This gives the protein CSATPSGSLNNEQFF.

This clonotype was observed many times. The chain is built from TRBV20-1 and TRBJ2-7; 7 bases map to TRBD1. The germline V gene encodes CDR1 DFQATT and CDR2 SNEGSKA (reference sequence). The junction had 7 bases not matched to a gene; V was cut back by 6 bases and J by 2 bases. The CDR3 totals 13 residues. The CDR3 reads CSATGTAAYEQYF. The DNA for the CDR3 is TGCAGTGCAACAGGGACAGCTGCCTACGAGCAGTACTTC.

This clonotype was observed many times. The J gene is TRBJ1-3, the V gene TRBV7-2; weak D call: TRBD1 (6 bases). Looked up from germline, CDR1 is SGHTA and CDR2 is FQGNSA. The CDR3 is made up of 13 amino acids. V lost 5 bases, J lost 2 bases, and 7 bases lay in between. The CDR3 sequence is CASSRDTGNTIYF. The CDR3 DNA follows: TGTGCCAGCAGCAGGGACACTGGAAACACCATATATTTT.

This sequence joins TRBV6-1 and TRBJ1-3, with 8 bases matching TRBD1. CDR3 size: 15 residues. The ends lost 1 base at V and 4 bases at J; junction bases unmatched: 3. Germline V lookup: CDR1 MNHNS, CDR2 SASEGT. The CDR3: CASSEGSGGGNTIYF. CDR3 in DNA: TGTGCCAGCAGTGAAGGGTCAGGGGGCGGAAACACCATATATTTT.

The sample holds a few counts of this clonotype. V usage is TRBV5-8 and J usage is TRBJ2-2, with D possibly called TRBD1 or TRBD2 (6 bases each). Trimming took off 1 base at V and 4 bases at J, with 17 bases between the two ends. CDR1 and CDR2 from the germline V gene are SGHTS and YDEGEE. The CDR3 loop spans 17 amino acids. The CDR3 loop is CASSLRGWGASTGELFF. The CDR3 nucleotides are TGTGCCAGCAGCTTGAGGGGGTGGGGGGCGAGCACCGGGGAGCTGTTTTTT.

This clonotype was counted between two and nine times. V is TRBV12-3 or TRBV12-4 and J is TRBJ1-3; D is perhaps TRBD1 (5 bases). V lost 4 bases, J lost 4 bases, and 11 bases lay in between. The CDR3 extends over 14 amino acids. This chain's CDR3 is CASSWVGPGNTIYF. CDR3 coding DNA: TGTGCCAGCAGTTGGGTGGGGCCAGGAAACACCATATATTTT.

The chain carries TRBV11-2 and TRBJ2-1, with 14 bases identical to TRBD2. The length of the CDR3 is 16 residues. From germline, CDR1 is SGHAT and CDR2 FQNNGV. Losses at the gene ends were 6 bases for V and 5 bases for J; bases not matched to a gene: 6. The CDR3 DNA is TGTGCCAGCAGTTTTTTGGGACTAGCGGGAGACAATGAGCAGTTCTTC. Its translation: CASSFLGLAGDNEQFF.

This clonotype has at least ten counts. The genes are TRBV11-1 and TRBJ2-5, with 15 nucleotides matching TRBD2. The J segment lost 5 bases and the V segment lost 8 bases, leaving 9 bases of the junction unmatched. The CDR3 extends over 16 amino acids. Germline V gene sequence: CDR1 SGHAT, CDR2 FQDESV (reference sequence). The CDR3 here is CASARGLAGGRETQYF. CDR3 sequence (DNA): TGTGCCAGCGCGCGGGGACTAGCGGGAGGAAGGGAGACCCAGTACTTC.

The chain links TRBV20-1 to TRBJ2-1; TRBD2 agrees at 10 bases. CDR1 and CDR2 from the germline V gene are DFQATT and SNEGSKA (reference sequence). V lost 2 bases, J lost 3 bases, and 4 bases stayed unmatched. The CDR3 covers 15 residues. DNA for the CDR3: TGCAGTGCTAGACTAGCGGGAGAAGGCTACAATGAGCAGTTCTTC. Translation: CSARLAGEGYNEQFF.

This clonotype was counted many times. The chain recombines TRBV10-3 with TRBJ2-7, with 12 bases aligning to TRBD1. The CDR3 runs to 14 residues. The V gene's germline CDR1 is ENHRY and CDR2 SYGVKD. Trimming removed 8 bases from V and 4 bases from J; junction bases left unmatched: 6. In DNA form, the CDR3 reads TGTGCCATCTTGGGGGACAGGGGGCCTTACGAGCAGTACTTC. This encodes CAILGDRGPYEQYF.

This chain links TRBV20-1 with TRBJ2-3; 9 nucleotides align to TRBD1. V was clipped by 8 bases and J by 4 bases; unmatched bases: 10. Germline V gives CDR1 DFQATT, CDR2 SNEGSKA (reference sequence). This CDR3 contains 14 residues. The CDR3 sequence is CSTGQGYLSDTQYF. The CDR3 bases are TGCAGTACCGGACAGGGGTATCTCTCAGATACGCAGTATTTT.